This TCR beta chain is from a study of blood T cells in healthy people across ages. Study-wide results and limits: Expanded clonotype shifts may have been confounded, as the donors had an unknown CMV status.

This clonotype was seen a handful of times. Antigen unknown. The length of the CDR3 is 10 residues. Germline V gene sequence: CDR1 SGHAT, CDR2 FQNNGV. Donors ranged from roughly 6 to 95 years old and were healthy Caucasians in Russia. With each sample, at least 5 micrograms of total RNA were extracted. With a J-beta primer mix and a sample-barcoded 5' primer, a second PCR ran about 7 to 12 cycles. Each CDR3 protein gets one entry after TCRdb re-called the 5' RACE reads with MiXCR. The table has fewer than 1,200,000 distinct CDR3 sequences, about 23% seen once. These data are also associated with another study on T cells of mothers and their children. That paper states: Input to cDNA synthesis comprised all extracted RNA, at a ratio of around 1.5 ug per 15 ul.

This clonotype was obtained from a girl aged 2-15 years in good health. The sequenced material came from blood. This sequence joins TRBV11-2 and TRBJ2-5; D not resolved. The J call may be wrong; the DNA end is better matched by TRBJ2-7. The CDR3 sequence is CASSLTEQYF. CDR3 DNA: TGTGCCAGCAGCTTAACCGAGCAGTACTTC.